The clone carrying this T cell receptor (beta chain) was seen only a few times. The data are from a study of blood T cells in healthy people across ages. CDR3 length equals 15 residues. CDR1 and CDR2 (germline): SEHNR, FQNEAQ (reference sequence). The junction had 6 bases not matched to a gene; V was cut back by 3 bases and J by 4 bases. A second roughly 7 to 11 cycle PCR used barcoded and J-beta primers. TCRdb reprocessed the 5' RACE reads with MiXCR, giving one entry per CDR3 protein. The sample contains about 670,000 distinct CDR3 sequences, around 50% of which appear only once. The receptor comes from a woman aged 80 or older in good health. This rearrangement joins TRBV7-9 to TRBJ2-3; 8 bases match TRBD2. Specimen: blood. DNA of the CDR3: TGTGCCAGCAGCTTGTGGTTAGCGGGGTCAGATACGCAGTATTTT. It is translated as CASSLWLAGSDTQYF.